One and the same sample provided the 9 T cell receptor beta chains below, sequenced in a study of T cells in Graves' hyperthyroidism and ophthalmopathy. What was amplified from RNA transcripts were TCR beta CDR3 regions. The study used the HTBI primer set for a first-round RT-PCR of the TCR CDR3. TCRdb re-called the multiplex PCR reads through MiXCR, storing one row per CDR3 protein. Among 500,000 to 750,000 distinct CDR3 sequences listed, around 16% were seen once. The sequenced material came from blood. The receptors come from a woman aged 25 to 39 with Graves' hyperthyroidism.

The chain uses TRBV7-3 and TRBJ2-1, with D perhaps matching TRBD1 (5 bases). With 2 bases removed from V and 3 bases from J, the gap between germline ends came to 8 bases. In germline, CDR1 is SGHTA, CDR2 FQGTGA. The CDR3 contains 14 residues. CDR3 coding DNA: TGTGCCAGCAGCTTAGGGGCTGGCTACAATGAGCAGTTCTTC. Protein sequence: CASSLGAGYNEQFF.

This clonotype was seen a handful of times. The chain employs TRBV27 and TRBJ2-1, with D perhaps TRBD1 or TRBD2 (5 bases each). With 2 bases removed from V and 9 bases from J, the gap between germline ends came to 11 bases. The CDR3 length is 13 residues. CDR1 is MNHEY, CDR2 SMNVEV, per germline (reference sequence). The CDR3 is CASSLDSGLEQFF. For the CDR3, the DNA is TGTGCCAGCAGTTTAGACTCGGGGCTTGAGCAGTTCTTC.

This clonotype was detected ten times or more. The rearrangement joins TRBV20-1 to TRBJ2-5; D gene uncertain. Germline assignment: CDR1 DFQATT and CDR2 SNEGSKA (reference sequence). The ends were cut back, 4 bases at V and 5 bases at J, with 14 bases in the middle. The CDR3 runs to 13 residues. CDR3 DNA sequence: TGCAGTGCTAAACAAAGGATGGTGGAGACCCAGTACTTC. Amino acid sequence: CSAKQRMVETQYF.

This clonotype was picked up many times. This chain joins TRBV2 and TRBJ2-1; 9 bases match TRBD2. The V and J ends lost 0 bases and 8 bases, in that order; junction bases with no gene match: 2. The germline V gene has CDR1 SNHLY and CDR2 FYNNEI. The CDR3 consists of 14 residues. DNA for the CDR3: TGTGCCAGCAGTGAAGCTAGCGGGAGCGATGAGCAGTTCTTC. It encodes CASSEASGSDEQFF.

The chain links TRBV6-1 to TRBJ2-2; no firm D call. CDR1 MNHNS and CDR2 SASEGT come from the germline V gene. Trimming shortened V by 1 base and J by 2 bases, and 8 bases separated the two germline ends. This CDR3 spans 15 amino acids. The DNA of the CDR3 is TGTGCCAGCAGTGAAGGTTCGGTTAACACCGGGGAGCTGTTTTTT. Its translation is CASSEGSVNTGELFF.

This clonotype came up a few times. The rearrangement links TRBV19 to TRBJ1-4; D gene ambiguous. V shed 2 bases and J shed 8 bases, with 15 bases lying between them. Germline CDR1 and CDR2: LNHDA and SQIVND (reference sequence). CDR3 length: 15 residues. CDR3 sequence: CASSILGPKKEKLFF. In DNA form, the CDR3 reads TGTGCCAGTAGTATATTGGGTCCGAAGAAGGAAAAACTGTTTTTT.

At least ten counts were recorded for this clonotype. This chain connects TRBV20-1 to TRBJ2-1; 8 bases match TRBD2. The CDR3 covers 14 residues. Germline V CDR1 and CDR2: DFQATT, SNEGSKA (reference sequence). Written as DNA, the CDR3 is TGCAGGGCCGAGAGCGGGGGCGTGTTTAGTGAGCAGTTCTTC. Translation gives CRAESGGVFSEQFF.

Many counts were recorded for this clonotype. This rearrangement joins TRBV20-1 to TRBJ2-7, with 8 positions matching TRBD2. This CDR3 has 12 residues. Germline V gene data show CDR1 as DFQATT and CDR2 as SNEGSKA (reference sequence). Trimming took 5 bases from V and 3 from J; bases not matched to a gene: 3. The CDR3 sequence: CSALAGNYEQYF. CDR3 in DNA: TGCAGTGCTTTAGCGGGGAACTACGAGCAGTACTTC.

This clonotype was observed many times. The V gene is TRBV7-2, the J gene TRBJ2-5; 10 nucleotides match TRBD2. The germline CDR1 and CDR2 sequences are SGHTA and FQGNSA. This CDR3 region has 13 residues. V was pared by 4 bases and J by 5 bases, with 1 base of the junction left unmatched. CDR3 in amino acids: CASSSGLAETQYF. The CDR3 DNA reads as TGTGCCAGCAGCTCGGGACTAGCGGAGACCCAGTACTTC.